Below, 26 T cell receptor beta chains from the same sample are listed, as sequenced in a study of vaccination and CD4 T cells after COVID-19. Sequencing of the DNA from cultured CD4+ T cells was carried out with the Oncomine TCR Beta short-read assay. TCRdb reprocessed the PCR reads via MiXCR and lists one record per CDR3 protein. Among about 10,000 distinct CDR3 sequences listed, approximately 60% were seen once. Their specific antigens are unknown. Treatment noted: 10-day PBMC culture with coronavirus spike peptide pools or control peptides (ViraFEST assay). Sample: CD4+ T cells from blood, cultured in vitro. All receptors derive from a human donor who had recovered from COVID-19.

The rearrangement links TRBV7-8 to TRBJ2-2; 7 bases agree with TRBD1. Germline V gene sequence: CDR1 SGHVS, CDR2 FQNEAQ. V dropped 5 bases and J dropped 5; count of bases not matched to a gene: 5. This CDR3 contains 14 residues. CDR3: CASSRDSKTGELFF. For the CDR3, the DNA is TGTGCCAGCAGCAGGGACAGCAAAACCGGGGAGCTGTTTTTT.

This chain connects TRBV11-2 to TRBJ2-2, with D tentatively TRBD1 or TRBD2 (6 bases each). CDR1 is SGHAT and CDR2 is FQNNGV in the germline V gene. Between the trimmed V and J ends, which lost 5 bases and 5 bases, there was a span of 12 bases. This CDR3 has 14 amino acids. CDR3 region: CASSPQGGTGELFF. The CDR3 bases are TGTGCCAGCAGCCCGCAAGGGGGGACCGGGGAGCTGTTTTTT.

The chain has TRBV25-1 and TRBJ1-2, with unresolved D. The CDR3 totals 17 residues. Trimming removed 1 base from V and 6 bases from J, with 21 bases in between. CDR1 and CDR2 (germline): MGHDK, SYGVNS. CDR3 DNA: TGTGCCAGCAGTGAATGGCCGCTGGGGATGGGATTCCATGGCTACACCTTC. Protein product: CASSEWPLGMGFHGYTF.

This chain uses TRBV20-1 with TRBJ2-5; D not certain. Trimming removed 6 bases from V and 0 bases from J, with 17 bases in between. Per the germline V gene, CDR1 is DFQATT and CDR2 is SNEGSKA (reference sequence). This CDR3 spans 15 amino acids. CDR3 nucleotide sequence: TGCAGTGCAACCCCGCCAGGCCCGTACCAAGAGACCCAGTACTTC. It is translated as CSATPPGPYQETQYF.

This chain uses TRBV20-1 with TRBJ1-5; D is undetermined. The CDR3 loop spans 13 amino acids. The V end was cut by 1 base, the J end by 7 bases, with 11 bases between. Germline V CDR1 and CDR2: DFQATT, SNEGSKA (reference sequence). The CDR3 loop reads CSARGISEQPQHF. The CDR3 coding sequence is TGCAGTGCTAGAGGGATATCTGAACAGCCCCAGCATTTT.

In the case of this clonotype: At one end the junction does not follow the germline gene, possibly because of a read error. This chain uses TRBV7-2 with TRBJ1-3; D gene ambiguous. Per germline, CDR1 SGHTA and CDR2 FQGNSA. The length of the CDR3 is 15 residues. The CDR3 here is CAGSLTHSTGNTIYF. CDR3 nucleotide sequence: TGTGCCGGCAGCTTAACTCACAGCACTGGAAACACCATATATTTT.

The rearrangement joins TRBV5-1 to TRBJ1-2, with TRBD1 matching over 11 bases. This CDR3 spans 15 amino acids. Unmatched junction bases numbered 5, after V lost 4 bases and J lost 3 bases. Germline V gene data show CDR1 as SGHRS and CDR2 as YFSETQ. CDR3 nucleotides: TGCGCCAGCAGCAATCGGACAGGGGGCGACTATGGCTACACCTTC. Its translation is CASSNRTGGDYGYTF.

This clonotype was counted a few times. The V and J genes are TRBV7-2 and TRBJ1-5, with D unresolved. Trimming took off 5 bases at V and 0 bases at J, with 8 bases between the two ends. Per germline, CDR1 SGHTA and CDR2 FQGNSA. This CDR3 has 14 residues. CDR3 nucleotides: TGTGCCAGCAGCCCACTAAATAGCAATCAGCCCCAGCATTTT. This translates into CASSPLNSNQPQHF.

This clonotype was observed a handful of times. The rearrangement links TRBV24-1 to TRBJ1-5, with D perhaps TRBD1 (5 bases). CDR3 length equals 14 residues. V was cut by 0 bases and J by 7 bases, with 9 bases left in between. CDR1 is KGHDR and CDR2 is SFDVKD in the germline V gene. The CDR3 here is CATSDLGGEQPQHF. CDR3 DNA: TGTGCCACCAGTGATTTGGGGGGGGAACAGCCCCAGCATTTT.

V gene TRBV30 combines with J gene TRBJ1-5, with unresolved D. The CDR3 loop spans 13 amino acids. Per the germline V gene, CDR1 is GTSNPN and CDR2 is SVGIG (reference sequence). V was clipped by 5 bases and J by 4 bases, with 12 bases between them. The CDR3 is CAWGLGRNQPQHF. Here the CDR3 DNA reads TGTGCCTGGGGCCTGGGGAGAAATCAGCCCCAGCATTTT.

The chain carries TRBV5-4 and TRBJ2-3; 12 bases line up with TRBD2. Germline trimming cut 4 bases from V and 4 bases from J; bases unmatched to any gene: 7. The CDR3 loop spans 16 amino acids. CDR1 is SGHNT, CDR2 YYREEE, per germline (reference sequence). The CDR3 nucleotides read TGTGCCAGCAGCCAGAACCTAGCGGGGGGGTCAGATACGCAGTATTTT. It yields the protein CASSQNLAGGSDTQYF.

Here the CDR3 reads CASSPGASQPQHF. The CDR3 nucleotides read TGTGCCAGCTCACCAGGGGCGTCTCAGCCCCAGCATTTT. V and J are TRBV18 and TRBJ1-5; possible D gene TRBD1, 5 bases. Deletions cut 2 bases from V and 6 bases from J, with 8 bases between. The CDR3 has 13 residues. Germline loops: CDR1 KGHSH, CDR2 LQKENI.

CDR3 sequence: CSASRLIGGEQYF. The CDR3 coding sequence is TGCAGTGCTTCAAGACTGATAGGGGGCGAGCAGTACTTC. The J gene is TRBJ2-7, the V gene TRBV20-1; possible D gene TRBD1, 6 bases. This CDR3 spans 13 amino acids. Germline V gene lookup returns CDR1 DFQATT and CDR2 SNEGSKA (reference sequence). Trimming took 5 bases from V and 6 from J, leaving 17 bases between them.

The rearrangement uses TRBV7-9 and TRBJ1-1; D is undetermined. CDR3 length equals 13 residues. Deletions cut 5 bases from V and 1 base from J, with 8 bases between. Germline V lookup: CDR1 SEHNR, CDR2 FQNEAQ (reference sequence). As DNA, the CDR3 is TGTGCCAGCAGCCTGAAAAAGAACACTGAAGCTTTCTTT. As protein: CASSLKKNTEAFF.

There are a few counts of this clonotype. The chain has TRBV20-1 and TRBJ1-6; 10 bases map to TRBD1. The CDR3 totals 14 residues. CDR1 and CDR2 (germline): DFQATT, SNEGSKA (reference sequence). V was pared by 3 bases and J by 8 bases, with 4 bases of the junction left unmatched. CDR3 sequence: CSARRQGADSPLHF. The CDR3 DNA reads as TGCAGTGCTAGGAGACAGGGGGCCGATTCACCCCTCCACTTT.

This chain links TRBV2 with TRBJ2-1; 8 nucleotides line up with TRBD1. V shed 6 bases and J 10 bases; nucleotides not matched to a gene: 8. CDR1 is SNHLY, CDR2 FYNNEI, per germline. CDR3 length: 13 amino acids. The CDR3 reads CASRGQARGEQFF. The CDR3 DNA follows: TGTGCCAGCAGGGGACAGGCTAGGGGAGAGCAGTTCTTC.

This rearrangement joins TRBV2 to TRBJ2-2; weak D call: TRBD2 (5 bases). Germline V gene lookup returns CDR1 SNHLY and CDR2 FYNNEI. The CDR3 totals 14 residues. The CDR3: CAQREQINTGELFF. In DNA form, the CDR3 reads TGTGCGCAGAGGGAACAGATAAACACCGGGGAGCTGTTTTTT.

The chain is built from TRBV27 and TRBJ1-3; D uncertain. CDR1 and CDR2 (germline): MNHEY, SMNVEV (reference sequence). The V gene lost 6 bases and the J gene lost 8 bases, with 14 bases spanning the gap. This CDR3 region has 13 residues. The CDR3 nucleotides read TGTGCCAGCAGGGGTACGGGCCAAGACACCATATATTTT. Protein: CASRGTGQDTIYF.

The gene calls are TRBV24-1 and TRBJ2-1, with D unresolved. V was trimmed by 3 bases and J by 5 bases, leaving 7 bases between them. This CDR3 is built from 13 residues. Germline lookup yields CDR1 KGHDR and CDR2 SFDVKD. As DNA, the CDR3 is TGTGCCACCAGTGATCCTACTAACAATGAGCAGTTCTTC. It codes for CATSDPTNNEQFF.

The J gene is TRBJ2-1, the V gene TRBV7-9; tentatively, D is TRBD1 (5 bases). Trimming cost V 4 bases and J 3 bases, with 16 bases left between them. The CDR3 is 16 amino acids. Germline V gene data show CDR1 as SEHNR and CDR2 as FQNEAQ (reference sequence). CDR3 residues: CASSSREGAGYNEQFF. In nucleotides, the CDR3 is TGTGCCAGCAGCTCCCGCGAAGGGGCAGGCTACAATGAGCAGTTCTTC.

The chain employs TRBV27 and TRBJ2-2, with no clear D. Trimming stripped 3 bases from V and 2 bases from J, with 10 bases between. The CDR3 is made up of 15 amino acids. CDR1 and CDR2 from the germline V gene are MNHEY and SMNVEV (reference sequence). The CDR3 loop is CASSFWAENTGELFF. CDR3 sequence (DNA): TGTGCCAGCAGTTTTTGGGCAGAAAACACCGGGGAGCTGTTTTTT.

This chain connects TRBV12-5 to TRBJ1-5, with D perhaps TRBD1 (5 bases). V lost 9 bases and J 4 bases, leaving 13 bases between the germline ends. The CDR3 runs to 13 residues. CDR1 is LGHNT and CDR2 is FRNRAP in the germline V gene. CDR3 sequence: CASGREDNQPQHF. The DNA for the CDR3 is TGTGCTAGCGGCAGGGAAGATAATCAGCCCCAGCATTTT.

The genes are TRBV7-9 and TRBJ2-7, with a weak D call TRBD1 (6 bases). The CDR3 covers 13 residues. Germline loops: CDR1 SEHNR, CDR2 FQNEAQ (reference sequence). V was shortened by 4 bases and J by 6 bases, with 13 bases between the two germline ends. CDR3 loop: CASSSPQGSEQYF. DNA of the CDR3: TGTGCCAGCAGCTCGCCACAGGGATCCGAGCAGTACTTC.

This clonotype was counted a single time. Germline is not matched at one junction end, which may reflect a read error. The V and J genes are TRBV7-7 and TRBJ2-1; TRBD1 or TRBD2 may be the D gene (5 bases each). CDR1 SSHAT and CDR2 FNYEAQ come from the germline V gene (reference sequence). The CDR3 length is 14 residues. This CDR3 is CASSLGVGVGEQFF. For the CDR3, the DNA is TGTGCTAGCAGCTTAGGGGTCGGGGTTGGTGAGCAGTTCTTC. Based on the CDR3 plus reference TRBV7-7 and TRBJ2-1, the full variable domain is GAGVSQSPRYKVTKRGQDVTLRCDPISSHATLYWYQQALGQGPEFLTYFNYEAQPDKSGLPSDRFSAERPEGSISTLTIQRTEQRDSAMYRCASSLGVGVGEQFFGPGTRLTVL.

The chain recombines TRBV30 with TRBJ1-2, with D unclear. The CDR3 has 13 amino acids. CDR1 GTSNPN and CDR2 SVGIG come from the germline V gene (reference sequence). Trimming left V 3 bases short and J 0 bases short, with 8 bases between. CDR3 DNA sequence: TGTGCCTGGAGGGACGGCCCTAACTATGGCTACACCTTC. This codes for CAWRDGPNYGYTF.

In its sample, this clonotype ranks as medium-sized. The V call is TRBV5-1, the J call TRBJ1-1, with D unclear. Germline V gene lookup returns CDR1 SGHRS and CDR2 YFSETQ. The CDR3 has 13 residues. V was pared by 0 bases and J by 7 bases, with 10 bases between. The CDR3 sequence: CASSLVGNLEAFF. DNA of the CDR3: TGCGCCAGCAGCTTGGTTGGAAACCTTGAAGCTTTCTTT.